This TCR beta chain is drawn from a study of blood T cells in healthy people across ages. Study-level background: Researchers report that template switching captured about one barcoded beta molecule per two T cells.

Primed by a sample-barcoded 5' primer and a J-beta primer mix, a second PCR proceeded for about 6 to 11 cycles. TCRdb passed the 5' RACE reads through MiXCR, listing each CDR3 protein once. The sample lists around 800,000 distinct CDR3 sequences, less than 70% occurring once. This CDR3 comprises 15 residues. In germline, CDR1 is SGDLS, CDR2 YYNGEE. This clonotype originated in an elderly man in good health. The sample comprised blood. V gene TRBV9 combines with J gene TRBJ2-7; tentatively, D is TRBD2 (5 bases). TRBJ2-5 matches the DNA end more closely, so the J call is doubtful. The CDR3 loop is CASSVAPSLRETQYF. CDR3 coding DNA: TGTGCCAGCAGCGTAGCCCCTAGCCTGCGGGAGACCCAGTACTTC.